This T cell receptor beta chain was profiled in a study of shared clonotypes between healthy human individuals. Regarding the study as a whole: The naive CD4 repertoires of a few donors were compared, and about 5% of clonotypes were shared. Only blood samples were collected, and tissue repertoires likely differ.

Germline V CDR1 and CDR2: LGHNA, YSLEER. The CDR3 has 15 residues. The V end was cut by 1 base, the J end by 2 bases, with 10 bases between. Concerning this clone itself: Its antigen is still unknown.

The investigators split CD4+ cells into a CD45RA+ naive subset and a CD45RA-negative memory subset. TCRdb's copy holds only in-frame clones and misses some; the assay was immunoSEQ multiplex PCR. This sample has 2 million to 2.5 million clones, with about 92% found just once. This rearrangement joins TRBV4-3 to TRBJ2-3, with a possible D match to TRBD1 (5 bases). The specimen sequenced was naive CD4+ T cells from PBMCs. Subset meaning: CD45RA+ positively selected. The source is a man younger than 30 in good health. Some clones in this sample may be carry-over from other donors' samples. CDR3 sequence (DNA): TGCGCCAGCAGCCAAGTGGGGCTTGTCACAGATACGCAGTATTTT. It yields the protein CASSQVGLVTDTQYF.